This TCR beta chain was identified in a study of blood T cell repertoires in COVID-19. Study background: Samples representing acute and convalescent COVID-19 were sourced from the United States, Italy and Spain. Sources were T cells, B-cell-depleted T cells, or PBMCs; the material itself was cDNA or gDNA.

Original analysis: Researchers report that nucleated cell counts were estimated from reference gene primer amplification. The assay was immunoSEQ multiplex PCR, and TCRdb's table has in-frame clones only and misses some. V and J calls and clone size are those listed in that table; D and trimming were worked out from the DNA. The top ten hold around 5% of the sample, which has 200,000 to 250,000 clones, around four fifths seen once. V was cut by 0 bases and J by 7 bases, with 7 bases left in between. The CDR3 is 12 residues long. Germline V gene lookup returns CDR1 ENHRY and CDR2 SYGVKD. This TCR was sampled from a woman aged 70-85 years with acute or convalescent COVID-19. The chain joins TRBV10-3 to TRBJ2-7; no clear D. Sequencing used peripheral blood. The CDR3 region has the DNA TGTGCCATCAGTGAGTCGACGGGTGAGCAGTACTTC. It codes for CAISESTGEQYF.